A selection of T cell receptor beta chains follows, all from one sample in a study of blood T cell repertoires in COVID-19. TCRdb's copy holds only in-frame clones and misses some; the assay was immunoSEQ multiplex PCR. This table has 200,000 to 250,000 clones, roughly 92% appearing once. Sequencing was carried out using peripheral blood. The receptors originated from a man in his 60s with COVID-19, enrolled during active disease. The CDR3 runs from the conserved cysteine through the conserved F or W. The order of the fields is D gene, J gene, clone size, V gene, CDR3 DNA, CDR3 protein. The D gene is left open where the match is weak. Size tells how often a clone was seen (once, few, many) or the class of an expanded clone, and some rows leave it out.

d_call: TRBD1; j_call: TRBJ2-2; clone_size: NA; v_call: TRBV4-1; cdr3_nt: TGCGCCAGCAGTCGGGACAGGGGCACCGGGGAGCTGTTTTTT; cdr3_aa: CASSRDRGTGELFF
d_call: NA; j_call: TRBJ2-7; clone_size: NA; v_call: TRBV5-1; cdr3_nt: TGCGCCAGCAGCTTGGCTGAGGGTAGCTCCTACGAGCAGTACTTC; cdr3_aa: CASSLAEGSSYEQYF
d_call: NA; j_call: TRBJ1-3; clone_size: NA; v_call: TRBV18; cdr3_nt: TGTGCCAGCTCACCGGCCGGGGGGGGGCTGAGCTCTGGAAACACCATATATTTT; cdr3_aa: CASSPAGGGLSSGNTIYF
d_call: NA; j_call: TRBJ2-1; clone_size: NA; v_call: TRBV11-2; cdr3_nt: TGTGCCAGCAGCTTAGGCGGAGAAACCTACAATGAGCAGTTCTTC; cdr3_aa: CASSLGGETYNEQFF
d_call: NA; j_call: TRBJ1-5; clone_size: NA; v_call: TRBV21-1; cdr3_nt: TGTGCCAGCAGCGAACCAATCAGGCCCCAGCATTTT; cdr3_aa: CASSEPIRPQHF
d_call: NA; j_call: TRBJ2-3; clone_size: once; v_call: TRBV10-2; cdr3_nt: TGCGCCAGCAGTGAGGACCACTACCCCACAGATACGCAGTATTTT; cdr3_aa: CASSEDHYPTDTQYF
d_call: TRBD1; j_call: TRBJ1-4; clone_size: NA; v_call: TRBV5-1; cdr3_nt: TGCGCCAGCAGCGCGAACAGGGGTCTGGGTAATGAAAAACTGTTTTTT; cdr3_aa: CASSANRGLGNEKLFF
d_call: NA; j_call: TRBJ1-2; clone_size: NA; v_call: TRBV11-2; cdr3_nt: TGTGCCAGCAGCTTAGATCCCCCGGAACAGGCGAGGCACTATGGCTACACCTTC; cdr3_aa: CASSLDPPEQARHYGYTF
d_call: NA; j_call: TRBJ2-1; clone_size: NA; v_call: TRBV5-8; cdr3_nt: TGTGCCAGCAGGCCCCAGGATGTAGGTCACGGTGAGCAGTTCTTC; cdr3_aa: CASRPQDVGHGEQFF
d_call: NA; j_call: TRBJ2-3; clone_size: NA; v_call: TRBV4-1; cdr3_nt: TGCGCCAGCAGCTACCCGACAGGAACAGATACGCAGTATTTT; cdr3_aa: CASSYPTGTDTQYF
d_call: NA; j_call: TRBJ1-5; clone_size: NA; v_call: TRBV6-5; cdr3_nt: TGTGCCAGCAAACTCTCAGGGGACAGCAATCAGCCCCAGCATTTT; cdr3_aa: CASKLSGDSNQPQHF
d_call: NA; j_call: TRBJ1-1; clone_size: NA; v_call: TRBV27; cdr3_nt: TGTGCCAGCAGTTTATCGTCACCCTCTCGGGCTTTCTTT; cdr3_aa: CASSLSSPSRAFF
d_call: TRBD1; j_call: TRBJ1-3; clone_size: once; v_call: TRBV5-1; cdr3_nt: TGCGCCAGCAGGGCGGGCGGGGACAGCTCTGGAAACACCATATATTTT; cdr3_aa: CASRAGGDSSGNTIYF
d_call: NA; j_call: TRBJ2-7; clone_size: NA; v_call: TRBV21-1; cdr3_nt: TGTGCCAGCAGCAAAAGGGTCGTAGCGGGAACTTACTACGAGCAGTACTTC; cdr3_aa: CASSKRVVAGTYYEQYF
d_call: TRBD1; j_call: TRBJ2-1; clone_size: NA; v_call: TRBV7-8; cdr3_nt: TGTGCCAGCAGCTTAGCGCCCAGGCCGTTAGGGACAGGGTTGAATGAGCAGTTCTTC; cdr3_aa: CASSLAPRPLGTGLNEQFF
d_call: TRBD2; j_call: TRBJ2-7; clone_size: NA; v_call: TRBV5-4; cdr3_nt: TGTGCCAGCAGCTTGGATCCTAGCGGGAGACAGTACTTC; cdr3_aa: CASSLDPSGRQYF
d_call: TRBD2; j_call: TRBJ2-1; clone_size: NA; v_call: TRBV10-3; cdr3_nt: TGTGCCATCAGTGAACGGGGGGTACTCAATGAGCAGTTCTTC; cdr3_aa: CAISERGVLNEQFF
d_call: TRBD2; j_call: TRBJ2-7; clone_size: NA; v_call: TRBV27; cdr3_nt: TGTGCCAGCAGCCGCGGACTAGCGGGAGGGATCTACGAGCAGTACTTC; cdr3_aa: CASSRGLAGGIYEQYF
d_call: NA; j_call: TRBJ2-7; clone_size: NA; v_call: TRBV6-7; cdr3_nt: TGTGCCAGCAGTTTGAGGCCGGGAGACTACGAGCAGTACTTC; cdr3_aa: CASSLRPGDYEQYF
d_call: NA; j_call: TRBJ1-1; clone_size: NA; v_call: TRBV6-2/TRBV6-3; cdr3_nt: TGTGCCAGCAGTCCGGGGGGCAGGGGAGACACTGAAGCTTTCTTT; cdr3_aa: CASSPGGRGDTEAFF
d_call: NA; j_call: TRBJ1-3; clone_size: NA; v_call: TRBV10-1; cdr3_nt: TGCGCCAGCAGTGACCGTCCACTAGACTCTGGAAACACCATATATTTT; cdr3_aa: CASSDRPLDSGNTIYF
d_call: TRBD1; j_call: TRBJ1-2; clone_size: few; v_call: TRBV19; cdr3_nt: TGTGCCAGTCAACCGGGACAGGGGACCTATGGCTACACCTTC; cdr3_aa: CASQPGQGTYGYTF
d_call: TRBD1; j_call: TRBJ2-7; clone_size: once; v_call: TRBV3-1/TRBV3-2; cdr3_nt: TGTGCCAGCAGCCGGGGACAGGGCTACGAGCAGTACTTC; cdr3_aa: CASSRGQGYEQYF
d_call: TRBD2; j_call: TRBJ2-7; clone_size: NA; v_call: TRBV13; cdr3_nt: TGTGCCAGCAGCACGCGAGGACCGGGGGGCTACGAGCAGTACTTC; cdr3_aa: CASSTRGPGGYEQYF
d_call: NA; j_call: TRBJ1-5; clone_size: NA; v_call: TRBV20-1; cdr3_nt: TGCAGTGCTAGTAAGGGGAGCAATCAGCCCCAGCATTTT; cdr3_aa: CSASKGSNQPQHF
d_call: NA; j_call: TRBJ2-7; clone_size: NA; v_call: TRBV28; cdr3_nt: TGTGCCAGCAGTTTAGGCCATAATCTCTACGAGCAGTACTTC; cdr3_aa: CASSLGHNLYEQYF
d_call: NA; j_call: TRBJ1-1; clone_size: NA; v_call: TRBV7-3; cdr3_nt: TGTGCCAGCAGCCCCTCTGCGGGGAACCCTGAAGCTTTCTTT; cdr3_aa: CASSPSAGNPEAFF
d_call: NA; j_call: TRBJ2-4; clone_size: NA; v_call: TRBV6-5; cdr3_nt: TGTGCCAGCAGCCCCGGGGGATTCGGGGAAAACATTCAGTACTTC; cdr3_aa: CASSPGGFGENIQYF
d_call: TRBD1; j_call: TRBJ2-7; clone_size: NA; v_call: TRBV3-1/TRBV3-2; cdr3_nt: TGTGCCAGCAGCCAACTTCACAGGGGTGCCGAGCAGTACTTC; cdr3_aa: CASSQLHRGAEQYF
d_call: NA; j_call: TRBJ2-5; clone_size: NA; v_call: TRBV18; cdr3_nt: TGTGCCAGCTCAGGACAGAGAACCGCGGAGACCCAGTACTTC; cdr3_aa: CASSGQRTAETQYF
d_call: NA; j_call: TRBJ1-3; clone_size: NA; v_call: TRBV6-5; cdr3_nt: TGTGCCAGCAGTCGAGAAGGGACAGGAAACACCATATATTTT; cdr3_aa: CASSREGTGNTIYF
d_call: NA; j_call: TRBJ1-5; clone_size: once; v_call: TRBV2; cdr3_nt: TGTGCCAGCAGAGGTGACAGTATCAATCAGCCCCAGCATTTT; cdr3_aa: CASRGDSINQPQHF
d_call: NA; j_call: TRBJ2-1; clone_size: few; v_call: TRBV29-1; cdr3_nt: TGCAGCGCAACGCCCACAAGTGAGCAGTTCTTC; cdr3_aa: CSATPTSEQFF
d_call: TRBD1; j_call: TRBJ2-2; clone_size: NA; v_call: TRBV7-2; cdr3_nt: TGTGCCAGCAGCCCTCAGGGACAGGGGACCGGGGAGCTGTTTTTT; cdr3_aa: CASSPQGQGTGELFF
d_call: NA; j_call: TRBJ1-5; clone_size: NA; v_call: TRBV19; cdr3_nt: TGTGCCAGTAGTAGGAACGGGCAGCCCCAGCATTTT; cdr3_aa: CASSRNGQPQHF
d_call: NA; j_call: TRBJ1-5; clone_size: NA; v_call: TRBV18; cdr3_nt: TGTGCCAGCTCACCATCAACAGGGCTGAACAATCAGCCCCAGCATTTT; cdr3_aa: CASSPSTGLNNQPQHF
d_call: TRBD2; j_call: TRBJ2-2; clone_size: NA; v_call: TRBV10-2; cdr3_nt: TGCGCCAGCAGTGAGATTAGCGGGTTCACCGGGGAGCTGTTTTTT; cdr3_aa: CASSEISGFTGELFF
d_call: TRBD1; j_call: TRBJ1-2; clone_size: NA; v_call: TRBV2; cdr3_nt: TGTGCCAGCAGTGAAGGACAGGGGTCCGTCGTATATGGCTACACCTTC; cdr3_aa: CASSEGQGSVVYGYTF